This T cell receptor beta chain was profiled in a study of blood T cell repertoires in COVID-19 (dated by TCRdb to the early 2020s). Some background on the complete study: The collaborator samples originated in the United States, Italy and Spain and spanned the acute and convalescent phases of COVID-19. The material from the prospective study consisted of cDNA or gDNA derived from T cells, B-cell-depleted T cells, or PBMCs. Deeply sampled blood TCRbeta repertoires from subjects exposed to, actively infected with, or recovered from COVID-19 were included in the dataset. The repertoires were released in a freely available public database meant as a resource for research on the immune response to SARS-CoV-2. Samples came from the ongoing ImmuneRACE study (first 160 participants) plus 1,254 subjects from 6 global collaborators. A de-identified subject ID, COVID-19 status, age in years and sex were almost always included in the sample metadata. HLA class I and class II types, where available, came from metadata supplied by the sample provider rather than from assay-based typing.

TCRbeta CDR3 regions were amplified from genomic DNA using the immunoSEQ Assay, a bias-controlled multiplex PCR. The study's processing was this. The number of nucleated cells in each sample was estimated from the amplification of reference gene primers within the assay. Sequence reads were collapsed and filtered to measure the absolute abundance of every unique TCRbeta CDR3 rearrangement. Productive Simpson clonality was computed per sample as the square root of Simpson's diversity index over productive rearrangements. TCRdb mirrors the immuneACCESS table, restricted to in-frame sequences. Some clones are absent from its copies; in checked studies, under half trace to an unresolved V gene, and the reason for the others is unknown. V and J calls and clone size follow that table, whereas D and trimming were derived from the DNA. This sample holds about 230,000 clones; over 70% were observed only once. Around 26% of the sample is in the top ten clones.

Comments on this clone: Its antigen is unknown. No base quality information exists; no much larger clone differs at one position.

Paper-wide results and their limitations: The quantity of clinical and demographic metadata differed by source and by participant and was supplied without curation.

The collaborating institutions used their own protocols to collect whole blood in K2EDTA tubes. For TCRbeta analysis, collaborator samples were shipped as frozen whole blood, as isolated PBMCs, or as DNA extracted from either sample type. CDR3 length: 15 amino acids, cysteine to phenylalanine. Solely the CDR3 DNA is kept, with 45 bases framed from the first base. Sequences MDHEN (CDR1) and SYDVKM (CDR2) are obtained from the germline V gene. Relative to germline, V is 5 bases shorter and J is 3 bases shorter, with 17 bases between their ends. Sequencing used peripheral blood. In this chain, TRBV28 is recombined with TRBJ2-7; TRBD2 is a possible D gene, resting on 6 matching bases. The clonotype was recovered from a man aged 35-49 years with acute or convalescent COVID-19. The CDR3 in this case is CASSGLLASFYEQYF. The bases read TGTGCCAGCAGTGGACTTCTAGCGTCGTTCTACGAGCAGTACTTC.